This T cell receptor beta chain was profiled in a study of tumor-infiltrating lymphocytes in primary liver carcinoma. Study overall: Patients were men and women aged 30 to 69 years. Productive TCRbeta read yields ran from roughly 3.65 to 7.13 million per sample and were similar between tissues.

Study findings and constraints: A significantly higher top-250-clone fraction was found in tumors than in blood (p = 0.039). It was tumor-adjacent and tumor-blood pairs that overlapped less than tumor region pairs did.

With respect to this clonotype: Its matching antigen is unknown.

Without any cell sorting, 20-30 mg of bulk tissue yielded co-extracted RNA and DNA. Germline CDR1 MDHEN, CDR2 SYDVKM. The CDR3 consists of 15 residues. Trimming cost V 2 bases and J 0 bases, with 10 bases left between them. Constant-region priming of around 500 ng total RNA yielded TCR beta cDNA. Investigators got TCR beta libraries out of three nested multiplex PCR rounds, done with slightly modified ARM-PCR. PCR rounds one and two used TRBV1-TRBV30 forward primers with a C-beta reverse primer for around 11 cycles each. TCRdb re-derived calls from the multiplex PCR reads in MiXCR, one entry per CDR3 protein. The sample contains 100,000 or so distinct CDR3 sequences, about 62% of which appear only once.

The chain uses TRBV28 and TRBJ1-1; perhaps TRBD1 as D (5 bases). The clonotype was recovered from a woman aged 55-70 years with primary liver carcinoma and hepatitis B virus infection. The sample comprised liver tumor tissue from sampling region 2. The subset was: tumor region T2, inferior pole. The CDR3 nucleotides read TGTGCCAGCAGTTTAGGGACGAACATGAACACTGAAGCTTTCTTT. Translating it yields CASSLGTNMNTEAFF.